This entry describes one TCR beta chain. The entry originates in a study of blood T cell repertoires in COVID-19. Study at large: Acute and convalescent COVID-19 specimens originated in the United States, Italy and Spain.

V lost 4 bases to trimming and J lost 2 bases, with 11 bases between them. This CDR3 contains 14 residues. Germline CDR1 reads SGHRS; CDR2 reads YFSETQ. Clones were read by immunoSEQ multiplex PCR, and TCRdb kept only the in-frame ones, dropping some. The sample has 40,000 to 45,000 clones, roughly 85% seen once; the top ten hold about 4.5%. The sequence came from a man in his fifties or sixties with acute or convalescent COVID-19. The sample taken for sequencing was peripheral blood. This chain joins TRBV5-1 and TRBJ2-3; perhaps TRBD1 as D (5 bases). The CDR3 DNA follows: TGCGCCAGCAGCATGGACGGACACACAGATACGCAGTATTTT. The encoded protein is CASSMDGHTDTQYF.